This T cell receptor beta chain stems from a study of identifying expanded T cells in peripheral blood. Method: immunoSEQ multiplex PCR; TCRdb's copy keeps in-frame clones and lacks some. The sample records 70,000 or so clones, 85% to 90% being singletons. The CDR3 loop spans 15 amino acids. V was pared by 3 bases and J by 7 bases, with 5 bases of the junction left unmatched. The germline CDR1 and CDR2 sequences are SGHVS and FQNEAQ. Study conclusions and caveats: Differentially abundant clones: around 1.1 between replicates, about 15 at around 15 days, over 18 at four. Clone count variance between roughly 2-week samples rose with total template count.

As for this clone: Its specificity is unknown.

During the collection period, no donor immune events like infections were recorded. The chain joins TRBV7-8 to TRBJ2-1; 11 bases map to TRBD1. The sequence was obtained from a person aged 18 to 70 in good health. Sequenced input: blood. The CDR3 DNA reads TGTGCCAGCAGCTTTTCGGGACAGGGGGTAAATGAGCAGTTCTTC. It specifies CASSFSGQGVNEQFF.